A single sample gave rise to the 14 T cell receptor beta chains below, sequenced in a study of OX40 agonist ivuxolimab in advanced cancers. Some clones are missing from TCRdb's copy, which holds only in-frame ones; the method was immunoSEQ multiplex PCR. There are around 56,000 clones in the sample; around 86% occur only once, and around 5% lies in the top ten. Material: CD4+ or CD8+ T cells sorted from blood, obtained in a trial of the OX40 agonist ivuxolimab. The source of these receptors is an adult with an advanced solid tumor such as melanoma, head and neck, liver or kidney cancer.

This clone occurred once. CDR3 residues: CASSMTGASYNEQFF. The CDR3 bases are TGTGCCAGCAGTATGACAGGGGCGTCCTACAATGAGCAGTTCTTC. The chain has TRBV28 and TRBJ2-1, with TRBD1 identical over 8 bases. After removal of 5 bases from V and 1 base from J, the junction contained 4 bases not matched to a gene. The CDR3 is 15 amino acids. Germline values: CDR1 MDHEN, CDR2 SYDVKM. Combining the CDR3 with reference TRBV28 and TRBJ2-1 gives the whole variable domain DVKVTQSSRYLVKRTGEKVFLECVQDMDHENMFWYRQDPGLGLRLIYFSYDVKMKEKGDIPEGYSVSREKKERFSLILESASTNQTSMYLCASSMTGASYNEQFFGPGTRLTVL.

The rearrangement links TRBV4-1 to TRBJ2-2; D gene uncertain. CDR1 MGHRA and CDR2 YSYEKL come from the germline V gene. This CDR3 is built from 13 residues. V shed 4 bases and J shed 6 bases, with 9 bases lying between them. The CDR3 nucleotides are TGCGCCAGCAGCCGGCCTTGGGCCGGGGAGCTGTTTTTT. Amino acid sequence: CASSRPWAGELFF.

This chain uses TRBV15 with TRBJ1-2; D is unresolved. This CDR3 comprises 15 residues. CDR1 LNHNV and CDR2 YYDKDF come from the germline V gene (reference sequence). V lost 2 bases, J lost 4 bases, and 14 bases lay in between. The chain's CDR3 is CATSRSSDSGYGYTF. Written as DNA, the CDR3 is TGTGCCACCAGCAGAAGTAGCGATTCGGGCTATGGCTACACCTTC.

This clone appeared a few times. V gene TRBV11-2 combines with J gene TRBJ1-1; no firm D call. V lost 7 bases to trimming and J lost 1 base, with 16 bases between them. This CDR3 region has 15 residues. Germline lookup yields CDR1 SGHAT and CDR2 FQNNGV. Here the CDR3 reads CASTPPGGKNTEAFF. The CDR3 coding sequence is TGTGCCAGCACCCCGCCCGGAGGCAAGAACACTGAAGCTTTCTTT. The full variable domain, completed using reference TRBV11-2 and TRBJ1-1, is EAGVAQSPRYKIIEKRQSVAFWCNPISGHATLYWYQQILGQGPKLLIQFQNNGVVDDSQLPKDRFSAERLKGVDSTLKIQPAKLEDSAVYLCASTPPGGKNTEAFFGQGTRLTVV.

The rearrangement joins TRBV15 to TRBJ2-2, with 9 positions matching TRBD1. The CDR3 is made up of 16 amino acids. Germline lookup yields CDR1 LNHNV and CDR2 YYDKDF (reference sequence). The ends lost 4 bases at V and 4 bases at J; junction bases unmatched: 7. In DNA, the CDR3 is TGTGCCACCAGCAACCTCCGGGACAGGGTCACCGGGGAGCTGTTTTTT. Residues: CATSNLRDRVTGELFF.

This clone was recorded once. The genes are TRBV6-1 and TRBJ1-5; D is unclear. Germline CDR1 MNHNS, CDR2 SASEGT. The V end lost 7 bases, the J end lost 10 bases, and 20 bases lay between the germline ends. CDR3 length: 14 residues. The CDR3 DNA is TGTGCCAGCATGAGTCAGGTGAGGGAGGGTCCCCAGCATTTT. It is translated as CASMSQVREGPQHF.

V is TRBV6-5 and J is TRBJ2-5; 7 bases are shared with TRBD1. Trimming took 5 bases from V and 6 from J; bases not matched to a gene: 12. This CDR3 spans 15 amino acids. The V gene's germline CDR1 is MNHEY and CDR2 SVGAGI. CDR3 in amino acids: CASSRQGQQRKTQYF. The CDR3 nucleotides are TGTGCCAGCAGTCGACAGGGCCAGCAGAGGAAGACCCAGTACTTC.

This chain links TRBV5-1 with TRBJ2-5; D is undetermined. V was pared by 6 bases and J by 14 bases, with 20 bases between. The CDR3 loop spans 12 amino acids. The germline V gene encodes CDR1 SGHRS and CDR2 YFSETQ. Written as DNA, the CDR3 is TGCGCCAGCACAGGCCCTCACTACGAGCAATACTTC. Encoded protein: CASTGPHYEQYF.

J is TRBJ2-7 and V is TRBV6-1; no clear D gene. The V gene lost 2 bases and the J gene lost 4 bases, with 9 bases spanning the gap. This CDR3 is 13 amino acids long. CDR1 is MNHNS, CDR2 SASEGT, per germline. As DNA, the CDR3 is TGTGCCAGCAGTGAAATGTCGGCATACGAGCAGTACTTC. Its protein is CASSEMSAYEQYF.

The gene calls are TRBV25-1 and TRBJ2-5; 11 nucleotides agree with TRBD1. The J call may not be correct, given that the DNA end is closer to TRBJ2-7. The CDR3 covers 14 residues. The germline CDR1 and CDR2 sequences are MGHDK and SYGVNS. The DNA for the CDR3 is TGTGCCACCTCACGGACAGGGGGCTTCGGCGAGCAGTACTTC. Amino acids: CATSRTGGFGEQYF.

The V and J genes are TRBV4-1 and TRBJ1-1, with TRBD1 matching 7 bases. Germline CDR1 MGHRA, CDR2 YSYEKL. The CDR3 runs 13 residues. The trim removed 0 bases at V and 8 bases at J, leaving 3 bases unmatched. The CDR3 DNA follows: TGCGCCAGCAGCCAAGATGGCAGGGGGGAAGCTTTCTTT. It codes for CASSQDGRGEAFF.

The rearrangement uses TRBV19 and TRBJ2-7, with 12 bases aligning to TRBD2. This CDR3 has 15 amino acids. With V trimmed by 3 bases and J by 0 bases, 0 bases remained unmatched. Germline V CDR1 and CDR2: LNHDA, SQIVND (reference sequence). The CDR3 protein is CASSMTSGSSYEQYF. CDR3 bases: TGTGCCAGTAGTATGACTAGCGGGAGCTCCTACGAGCAGTACTTC.

The CDR3 DNA is TGTGCCAGCACTCTACTGACTAGCGCCACCTACGAGCAGTACTTC. This translates into CASTLLTSATYEQYF. The chain links TRBV7-4 to TRBJ2-7, with TRBD2 matching over 8 bases. Trimming at V came to 7 bases and at J to 2 bases, leaving 10 bases not matched to a gene. This CDR3 region has 15 residues. CDR1 SGHVT and CDR2 SQSDAQ come from the germline V gene.

The V gene is TRBV9, the J gene TRBJ2-2; 13 positions match TRBD2. This CDR3 is built from 16 residues. Trimming cost V 5 bases and J 7 bases; bases outside gene matches: 8. The germline gives CDR1 SGDLS, CDR2 YYNGEE. CDR3 sequence (DNA): TGTGCCAGCAGTTTTCGACTAGCGGGGGGCGGCGGGGAGCTGTTTTTT. Translated, it gives CASSFRLAGGGGELFF. Drawing the rest from reference TRBV9 and TRBJ2-2, the complete variable domain is DSGVTQTPKHLITATGQRVTLRCSPRSGDLSVYWYQQSLDQGLQFLIQYYNGEERAKGNILERFSAQQFPDLHSELNLSSLELGDSALYFCASSFRLAGGGGELFFGEGSRLTVL.